The T cell receptor (beta chain) described here comes from a study of Ad26.COV2.S vaccination and SARS-CoV-2 variants. This CDR3 spans 13 amino acids. Between the trimmed V and J ends, which lost 5 bases and 9 bases, there was a span of 11 bases. Germline assignment: CDR1 MDHEN and CDR2 SYDVKM. Measured with immunoSEQ multiplex PCR; TCRdb has only the in-frame clones, and not every one. The sample includes about 350,000 clones, about 87% of them seen just once. The treatment denotes: roughly 18 received Ad26.COV2.S at low or high dose, single or two shots; about 5 received placebo; per-sample allocation not given. On day 63 after the first injection, vaccine and placebo recipients gave samples.

The TCR sequence derives from a person aged 18-60 years who received the Ad26.COV2.S COVID-19 vaccine or a placebo. Sequencing was performed on peripheral blood, taken in a trial of Ad26.COV2.S vaccine versus placebo. The J gene is TRBJ1-6, the V gene TRBV28; D remains unclear. The DNA for the CDR3 is TGTGCCAGCAGTGCCCGACTTGGTTCACCCCTCCACTTT. Amino acids: CASSARLGSPLHF.